This T cell receptor (beta chain) was sequenced during a study of blood T cell repertoires in COVID-19. Across the study: COVID-19 samples from acute and convalescent phases originated in the United States, Italy and Spain. Sample material is recorded as cDNA or gDNA derived from T cells, B-cell-depleted T cells, or PBMCs.

Methods used by the authors: Quantification of nucleated cells was approximated via reference gene primer amplification. Here immunoSEQ multiplex PCR was the method, and the copy in TCRdb shows in-frame clones only, minus some. The V and J calls and clone size were taken over from that table, and D and trimming were inferred from the DNA. The sample shows 90,000 or so clones, approximately 92% of them seen only once. Deletions cut 5 bases from V and 9 bases from J, with 20 bases between. CDR1 is SGHTA, CDR2 FQGTGA, per germline. CDR3 length: 15 residues. This clonotype was sampled from a woman older than 75 with active COVID-19. The rearrangement links TRBV7-3 to TRBJ2-1, with a tentative D call TRBD2 (6 bases). The sample taken for sequencing was peripheral blood. The CDR3 DNA sequence: TGTGCCAGCAGCGCCGGCCTCGGGAGACCCGTTGAGCAGTTCTTC. As protein: CASSAGLGRPVEQFF.